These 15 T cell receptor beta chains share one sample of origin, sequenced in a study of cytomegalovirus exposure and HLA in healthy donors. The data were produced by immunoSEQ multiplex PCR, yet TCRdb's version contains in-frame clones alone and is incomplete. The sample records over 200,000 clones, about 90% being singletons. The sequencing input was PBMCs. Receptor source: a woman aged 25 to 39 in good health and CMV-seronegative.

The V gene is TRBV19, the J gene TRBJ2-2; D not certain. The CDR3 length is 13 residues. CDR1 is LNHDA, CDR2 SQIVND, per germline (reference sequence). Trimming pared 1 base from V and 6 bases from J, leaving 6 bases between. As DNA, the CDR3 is TGTGCCAGTAGTATAGGGTTGGCCGGGGAGCTGTTTTTT. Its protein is CASSIGLAGELFF.

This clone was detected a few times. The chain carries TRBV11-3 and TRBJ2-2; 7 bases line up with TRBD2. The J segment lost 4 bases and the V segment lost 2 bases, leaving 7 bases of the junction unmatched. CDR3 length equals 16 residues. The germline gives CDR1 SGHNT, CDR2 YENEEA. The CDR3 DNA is TGTGCCAGCAGCTTACGGGCTAGCGGCGGCACCGGGGAGCTGTTTTTT. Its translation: CASSLRASGGTGELFF.

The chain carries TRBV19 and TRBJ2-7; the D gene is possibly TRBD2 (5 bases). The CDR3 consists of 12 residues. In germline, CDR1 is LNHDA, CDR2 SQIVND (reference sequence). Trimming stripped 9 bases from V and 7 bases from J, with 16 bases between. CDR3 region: CASSIGESEQYF. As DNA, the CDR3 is TGTGCCAGCAGCATTGGGGAGAGTGAGCAGTACTTC.

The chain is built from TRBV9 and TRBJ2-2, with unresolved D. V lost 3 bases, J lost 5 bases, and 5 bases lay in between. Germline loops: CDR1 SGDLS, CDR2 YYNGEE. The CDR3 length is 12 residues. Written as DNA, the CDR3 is TGTGCCAGCAGCGGATTAACCGGGGAGCTGTTTTTT. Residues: CASSGLTGELFF.

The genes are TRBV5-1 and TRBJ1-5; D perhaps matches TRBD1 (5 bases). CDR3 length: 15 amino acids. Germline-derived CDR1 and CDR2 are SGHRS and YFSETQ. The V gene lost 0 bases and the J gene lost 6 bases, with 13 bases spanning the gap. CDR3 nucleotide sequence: TGCGCCAGCAGCTTGGTCCCAGGGAGTACTCAGCCCCAGCATTTT. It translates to CASSLVPGSTQPQHF.

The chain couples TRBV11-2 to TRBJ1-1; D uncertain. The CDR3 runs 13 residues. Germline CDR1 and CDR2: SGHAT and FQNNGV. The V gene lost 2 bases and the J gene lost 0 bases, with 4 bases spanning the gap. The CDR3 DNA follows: TGTGCCAGCAGCTTAAGTTTGAACACTGAAGCTTTCTTT. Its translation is CASSLSLNTEAFF.

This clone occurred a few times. The CDR3 DNA reads as TGTGCCAGCTCACCACCTGGCGGGGGATCCTACGAGCAGTACTTC. This sequence encodes CASSPPGGGSYEQYF. The rearrangement joins TRBV18 to TRBJ2-7; 7 nucleotides agree with TRBD2. The V and J ends lost 0 bases and 1 base, in that order; junction bases with no gene match: 3. The CDR3 runs 15 residues. Germline V gene lookup returns CDR1 KGHSH and CDR2 LQKENI.

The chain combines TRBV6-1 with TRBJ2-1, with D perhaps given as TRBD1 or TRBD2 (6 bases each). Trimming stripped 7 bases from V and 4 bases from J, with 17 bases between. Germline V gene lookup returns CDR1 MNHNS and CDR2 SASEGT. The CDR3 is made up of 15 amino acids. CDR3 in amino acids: CASIDWGALYNEQFF. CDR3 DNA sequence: TGTGCCAGCATCGATTGGGGGGCCTTATACAATGAGCAGTTCTTC.

CDR3 sequence reads: CASSLKRLAGVEQYF. CDR3 bases: TGTGCCAGCAGTTTAAAGCGTCTAGCGGGAGTCGAGCAGTACTTC. J is TRBJ2-7 and V is TRBV27; 10 bases align to TRBD2. The J segment lost 6 bases and the V segment lost 2 bases, leaving 7 bases of the junction unmatched. The CDR3 contains 15 residues. Germline loops: CDR1 MNHEY, CDR2 SMNVEV (reference sequence).

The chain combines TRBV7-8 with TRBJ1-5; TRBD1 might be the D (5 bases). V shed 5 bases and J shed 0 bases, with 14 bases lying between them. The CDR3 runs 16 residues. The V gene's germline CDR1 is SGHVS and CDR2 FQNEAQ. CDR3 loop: CASSARTPHSNQPQHF. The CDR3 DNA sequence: TGTGCCAGCAGCGCCCGGACACCTCATAGCAATCAGCCCCAGCATTTT.

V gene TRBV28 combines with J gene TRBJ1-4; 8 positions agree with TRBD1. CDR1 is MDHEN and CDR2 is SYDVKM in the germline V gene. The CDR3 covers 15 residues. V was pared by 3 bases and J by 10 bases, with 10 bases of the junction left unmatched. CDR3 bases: TGTGCCAGCAGTTTCTGGACAGGGAGTGTAGTAAAACTGTTTTTT. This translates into CASSFWTGSVVKLFF. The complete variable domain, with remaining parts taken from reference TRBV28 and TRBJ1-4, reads DVKVTQSSRYLVKRTGEKVFLECVQDMDHENMFWYRQDPGLGLRLIYFSYDVKMKEKGDIPEGYSVSREKKERFSLILESASTNQTSMYLCASSFWTGSVVKLFFGSGTQLSVL.

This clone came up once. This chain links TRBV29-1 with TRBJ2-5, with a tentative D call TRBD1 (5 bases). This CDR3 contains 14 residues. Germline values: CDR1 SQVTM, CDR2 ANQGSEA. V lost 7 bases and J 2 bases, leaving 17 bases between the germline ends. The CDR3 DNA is TGCAGCGCCCTTCCTCAGGGAAGACAAGAGACCCAGTACTTC. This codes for CSALPQGRQETQYF.

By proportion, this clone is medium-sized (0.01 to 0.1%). In DNA form, the CDR3 reads TGTGCCGTGAAGAGTATGGAGGAAAAACTGTTTTTT. Its protein is CAVKSMEEKLFF. The chain couples TRBV7-9 to TRBJ1-4; D not certain. Germline V gene data show CDR1 as SEHNR and CDR2 as FQNEAQ (reference sequence). This CDR3 is built from 12 residues. The V end was cut by 11 bases, the J end by 8 bases, with 15 bases between.

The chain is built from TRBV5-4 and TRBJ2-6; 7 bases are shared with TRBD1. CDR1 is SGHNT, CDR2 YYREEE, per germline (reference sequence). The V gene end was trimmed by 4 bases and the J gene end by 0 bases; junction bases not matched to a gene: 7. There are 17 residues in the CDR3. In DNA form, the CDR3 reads TGTGCCAGCAGCCGTGGACAGGCTCGCTCTGGGGCCAACGTCCTGACTTTC. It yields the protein CASSRGQARSGANVLTF.

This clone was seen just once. CDR3 DNA sequence: TGTGCCAGCAGTTACCGGGACACCTACGAGCAGTACTTC. This sequence encodes CASSYRDTYEQYF. The J gene is TRBJ2-7, the V gene TRBV27; a weak D match, TRBD1 (6 bases). Per the germline V gene, CDR1 is MNHEY and CDR2 is SMNVEV (reference sequence). This CDR3 is built from 13 residues. V was pared by 4 bases and J by 2 bases, with 9 bases between.